A selection of T cell receptor beta chains follows, all from one sample in a study of blood T cell repertoires in COVID-19. The table came from immunoSEQ multiplex PCR; TCRdb's copy has only in-frame clones and leaves some out. The sample lists more than 70,000 clones, about 85% occurring once. Sequencing was performed on peripheral blood. All receptors derive from a woman between 45 and 65 years old with active or convalescent COVID-19. Both conserved end residues are part of each CDR3. D genes are given only for firm matches. Clone size is stated in some rows and not others, as once, few, many or a class when expanded.

j_call v_call d_call clone_size cdr3_nt cdr3_aa
TRBJ1-6 TRBV9 - - TGTGCCAGCAGCGTAGGGGCGGGGGGTCATAATTCACCCCTCCACTTT CASSVGAGGHNSPLHF
TRBJ2-3 TRBV9 TRBD1 - TGTGCCAGCAGCGTAGGTTGGGACAGCGACGCTAGCACAGATACGCAGTATTTT CASSVGWDSDASTDTQYF
TRBJ2-7 TRBV4-2 TRBD1 large TGTGCCAGCAGCCCATCAGGGGGTAATTACGAGCAGTACTTC CASSPSGGNYEQYF
TRBJ1-2 TRBV4-1 TRBD1 - TGCGCCAGCAGCCAAGATGTTCCGACAGGGAGCCTTGGGGGCTATGGCTACACCTTC CASSQDVPTGSLGGYGYTF
TRBJ2-7 TRBV7-2 TRBD2 - TGTGCCAGCAGCTTAGTATCCGGGGGGGCGAACGAGCAGTACTTC CASSLVSGGANEQYF
TRBJ1-5 TRBV15 TRBD1 - TGTGCCACCGGGACAGGGGGCTTTCAGCCCCAGCATTTT CATGTGGFQPQHF
TRBJ1-1 TRBV9 TRBD1 - TGTGCCAGCAGCTTCGGGACAGGGAGGATTACTGAAGCTTTCTTT CASSFGTGRITEAFF
TRBJ2-3 TRBV27 TRBD1 - TGTGCCAGCAGTCCCCGGGACAGGGGGAGTATAGGGCGGGGGACGAGCACAGATACGCAGTATTTT CASSPRDRGSIGRGTSTDTQYF
TRBJ1-1 TRBV7-9 - - TGTGCCAGCAGCTTAGCGCAGGGTAGGAGCACTGAAGCTTTCTTT CASSLAQGRSTEAFF
TRBJ1-1 TRBV6-1 - - TGTGCCAGCAGTGAAGTGAGGAACACTGAAGCTTTCTTT CASSEVRNTEAFF
TRBJ2-3 TRBV7-7 TRBD2 - TGTGCCAGCAGCTTAGGGCTAGCGGGGGGGAAAGATACGCAGTATTTT CASSLGLAGGKDTQYF
TRBJ1-2 TRBV3-1/TRBV3-2 - - TGTGCCAGCAGCCGCGGCGGGGGCGTGGGCTATGGCTACACCTTC CASSRGGGVGYGYTF
TRBJ2-7 TRBV27 - - TGTGCCAGCAGTTTATATTGGCCTCCGCCTGAGCAGTACTTC CASSLYWPPPEQYF
TRBJ1-2 TRBV25-1 - - TGTGCCAGCAGCGGAGGGCCGGACACCTATGGCTACACCTTC CASSGGPDTYGYTF